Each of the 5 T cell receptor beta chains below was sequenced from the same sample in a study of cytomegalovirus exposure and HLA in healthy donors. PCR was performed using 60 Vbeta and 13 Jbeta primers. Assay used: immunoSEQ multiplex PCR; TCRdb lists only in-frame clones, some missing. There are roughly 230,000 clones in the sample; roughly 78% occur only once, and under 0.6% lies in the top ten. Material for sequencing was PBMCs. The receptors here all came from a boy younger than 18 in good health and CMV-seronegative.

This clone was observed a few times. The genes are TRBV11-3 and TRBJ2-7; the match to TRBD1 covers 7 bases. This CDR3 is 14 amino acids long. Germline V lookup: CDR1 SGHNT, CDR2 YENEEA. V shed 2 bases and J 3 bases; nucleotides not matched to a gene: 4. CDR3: CASSLQGELYEQYF. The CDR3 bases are TGTGCCAGCAGCTTACAGGGGGAACTCTACGAGCAGTACTTC.

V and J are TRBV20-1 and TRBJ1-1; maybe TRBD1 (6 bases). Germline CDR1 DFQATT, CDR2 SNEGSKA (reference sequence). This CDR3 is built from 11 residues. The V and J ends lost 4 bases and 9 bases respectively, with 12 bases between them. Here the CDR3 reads CSAKTTGQAFF. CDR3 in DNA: TGCAGTGCTAAGACTACAGGGCAAGCTTTCTTT.

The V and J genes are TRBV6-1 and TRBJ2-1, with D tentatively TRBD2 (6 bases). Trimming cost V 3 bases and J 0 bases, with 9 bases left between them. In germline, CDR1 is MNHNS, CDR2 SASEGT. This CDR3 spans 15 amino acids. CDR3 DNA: TGTGCCAGCAGTGAGGTTAGCGGCTCCTACAATGAGCAGTTCTTC. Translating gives CASSEVSGSYNEQFF.

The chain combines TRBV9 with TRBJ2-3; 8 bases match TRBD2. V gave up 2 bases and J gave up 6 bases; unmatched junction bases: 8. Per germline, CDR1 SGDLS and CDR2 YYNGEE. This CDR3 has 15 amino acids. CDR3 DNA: TGTGCCAGCAGCGTCGGGGCGGGGGGCGCGGATACGCAGTATTTT. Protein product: CASSVGAGGADTQYF.

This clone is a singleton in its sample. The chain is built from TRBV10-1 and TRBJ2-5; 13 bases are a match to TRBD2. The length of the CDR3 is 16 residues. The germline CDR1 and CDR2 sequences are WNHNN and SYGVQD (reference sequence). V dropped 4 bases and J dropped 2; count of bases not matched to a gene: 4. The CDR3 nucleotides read TGCGCCAGCAGTGGTGGGACTAGCGGGGAGCAAGAGACCCAGTACTTC. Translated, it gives CASSGGTSGEQETQYF.